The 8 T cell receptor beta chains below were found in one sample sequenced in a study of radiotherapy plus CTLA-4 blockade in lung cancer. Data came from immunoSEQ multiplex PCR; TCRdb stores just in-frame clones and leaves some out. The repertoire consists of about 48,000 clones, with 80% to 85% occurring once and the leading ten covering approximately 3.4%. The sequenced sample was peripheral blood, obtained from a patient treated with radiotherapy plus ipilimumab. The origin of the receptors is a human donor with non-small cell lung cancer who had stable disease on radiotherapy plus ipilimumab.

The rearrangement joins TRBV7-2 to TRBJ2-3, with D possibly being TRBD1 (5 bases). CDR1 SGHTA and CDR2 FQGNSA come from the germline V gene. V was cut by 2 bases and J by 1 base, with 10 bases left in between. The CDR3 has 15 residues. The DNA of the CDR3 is TGTGCCAGCAGCTTAAGGGGTGGGGGCACAGATACGCAGTATTTT. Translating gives CASSLRGGGTDTQYF.

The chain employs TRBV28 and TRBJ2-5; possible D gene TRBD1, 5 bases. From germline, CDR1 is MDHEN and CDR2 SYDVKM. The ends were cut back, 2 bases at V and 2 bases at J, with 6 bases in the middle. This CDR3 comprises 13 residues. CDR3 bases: TGTGCCAGCAGTTTACCAGGGCAAGAGACCCAGTACTTC. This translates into CASSLPGQETQYF.

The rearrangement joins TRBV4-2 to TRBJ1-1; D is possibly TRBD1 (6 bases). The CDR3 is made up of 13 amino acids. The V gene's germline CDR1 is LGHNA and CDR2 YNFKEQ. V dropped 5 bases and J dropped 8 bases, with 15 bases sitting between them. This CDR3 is CASSSRTGMEAFF. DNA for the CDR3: TGTGCCAGCAGCTCAAGAACAGGGATGGAAGCTTTCTTT.

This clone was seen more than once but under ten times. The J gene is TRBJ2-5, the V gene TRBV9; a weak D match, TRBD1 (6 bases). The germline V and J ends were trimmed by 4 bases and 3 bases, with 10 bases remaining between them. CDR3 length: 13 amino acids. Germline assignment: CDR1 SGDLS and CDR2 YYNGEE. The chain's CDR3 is CASSRDMEETQYF. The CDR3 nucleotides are TGTGCCAGCAGCCGGGACATGGAAGAGACCCAGTACTTC.

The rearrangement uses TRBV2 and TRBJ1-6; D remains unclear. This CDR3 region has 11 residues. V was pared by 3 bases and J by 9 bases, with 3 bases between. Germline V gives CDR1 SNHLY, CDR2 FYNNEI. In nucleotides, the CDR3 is TGTGCCAGCAGTGAGAGTTCACCCCTCCACTTT. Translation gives CASSESSPLHF.

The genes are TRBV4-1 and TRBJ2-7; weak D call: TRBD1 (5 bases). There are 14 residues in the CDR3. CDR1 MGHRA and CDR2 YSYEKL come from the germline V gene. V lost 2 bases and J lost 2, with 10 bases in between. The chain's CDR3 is CASSQQTDTYEQYF. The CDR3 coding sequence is TGCGCCAGCAGCCAACAGACAGACACCTACGAGCAGTACTTC.

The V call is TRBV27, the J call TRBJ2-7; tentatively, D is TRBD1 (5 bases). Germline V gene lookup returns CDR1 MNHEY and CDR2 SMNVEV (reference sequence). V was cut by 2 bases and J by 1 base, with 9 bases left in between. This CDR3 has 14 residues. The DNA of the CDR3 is TGTGCCAGCAGTTTAGGGCAGGGTTCCTACGAGCAGTACTTC. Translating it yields CASSLGQGSYEQYF.

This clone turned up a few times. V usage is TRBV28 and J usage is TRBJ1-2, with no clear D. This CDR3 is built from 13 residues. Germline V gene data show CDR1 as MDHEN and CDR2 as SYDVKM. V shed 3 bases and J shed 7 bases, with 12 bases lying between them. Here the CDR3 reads CASSFSQYGGYTF. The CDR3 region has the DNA TGTGCCAGCAGTTTTTCGCAGTATGGTGGCTACACCTTC.